Each of the 17 T cell receptor beta chains below was sequenced from the same sample in a study of spatial heterogeneity in lung cancer. Whole-study findings and limits: Tumors with more nonsynonymous mutations had more expanded intratumoral alpha and beta TCRs.

Antigens for these TCRs are unknown. The sample's time point: sample taken at primary tumor resection. Via MiXCR, TCRdb re-called the 5' RACE reads, giving one row per CDR3 protein. The data hold more than 3,500 distinct CDR3 sequences, with around 24% observed a single time. The sample consisted of lung tumor tissue, taken at surgery. These receptors were taken from a male donor with early-stage non-small cell lung cancer.

This clonotype rates as medium-sized. A library made for alpha chains picked up this beta chain off target, so its size means little. The chain recombines TRBV5-5 with TRBJ2-3; D gene ambiguous. The CDR3 covers 15 residues. V was clipped by 1 base and J by 2 bases, with 11 bases between them. Germline values: CDR1 SGHKS, CDR2 YYEKEE (reference sequence). CDR3 in amino acids: CASSLTPTSTDTQYF. The CDR3, as DNA: TGTGCCAGCAGCTTGACCCCGACGTCCACAGATACGCAGTATTTT.

By frequency in the sample, this clonotype is medium-sized. With the library built for alpha chains, this beta chain is off target and its frequency is not meaningful. The chain carries TRBV6-6 and TRBJ2-7, with unresolved D. Germline-derived CDR1 and CDR2 are MNHNY and SVGAGI (reference sequence). There are 13 residues in the CDR3. Trimming shortened V by 6 bases and J by 3 bases, and 12 bases separated the two germline ends. As DNA, the CDR3 is TGTGCCAGCAGCCTCGACACGAGCTACGAGCAGTACTTC. It is translated as CASSLDTSYEQYF.

This clonotype occurred many times. Being off target in a library aimed at alpha chains, this beta chain has a size of little meaning. The rearrangement joins TRBV20-1 to TRBJ1-2; D uncertain. V was clipped by 3 bases and J by 2 bases, with 7 bases between them. Per germline, CDR1 DFQATT and CDR2 SNEGSKA (reference sequence). The CDR3 runs 12 residues. Here the CDR3 reads CSASLGNYGYTF. CDR3 in DNA: TGCAGTGCTAGTCTGGGAAACTATGGCTACACCTTC.

This clonotype counts as medium-sized. This beta chain turned up in a library designed for alpha chains; as an off-target read, its abundance says little. The chain recombines TRBV12-3 or TRBV12-4 with TRBJ1-5; D call uncertain. Trimming left V 7 bases short and J 3 bases short, with 13 bases between. CDR3 length: 14 residues. Here the CDR3 DNA reads TGTGCCAGCAATCCACCTGGGAACAATCAGCCCCAGCATTTT. It codes for CASNPPGNNQPQHF.

This clonotype is labeled medium-sized (0.01 to 0.1%). A library made for alpha chains picked up this beta chain off target, so its size means little. The rearrangement uses TRBV5-1 and TRBJ2-5; 7 positions match TRBD2. Germline CDR1 is SGHRS and CDR2 is YFSETQ. The CDR3 runs 17 residues. J was trimmed by 5 bases and V by 2 bases; bases with no gene match: 15. In DNA, the CDR3 is TGCGCCAGCAGCTTAAATAAACTAGCGCGAGGCGCGGAGACCCAGTACTTC. Its protein product is CASSLNKLARGAETQYF.

As regards this clonotype: Because the library targeted alpha chains, this beta chain is an off-target read whose size means little. This chain connects TRBV30 to TRBJ1-4, with D unresolved. Trimming cost V 0 bases and J 4 bases, with 18 bases left between them. The germline gives CDR1 GTSNPN, CDR2 SVGIG (reference sequence). CDR3 length equals 17 residues. CDR3 nucleotides: TGTGCCTGGAGTGTCTTCGCGGGGTCGGGGAATAATGAAAAACTGTTTTTT. This translates into CAWSVFAGSGNNEKLFF.

In its sample, this clonotype is medium-sized (0.01 to 0.1%). The library was designed around alpha chains, so this beta chain is a stray read whose abundance carries little weight. J is TRBJ2-5 and V is TRBV18; 7 bases are shared with TRBD2. J lost 1 base, V lost 6 bases, and 8 bases had no gene match. Germline CDR1 and CDR2: KGHSH and LQKENI. The CDR3 has 15 residues. The CDR3 DNA reads TGTGCCAGCTCCCTAAACGGGGGGTCCCAAGAGACCCAGTACTTC. Translated, it gives CASSLNGGSQETQYF.

This clonotype was seen many times. This beta chain is a stray read from a library made for alpha chains; its abundance is not meaningful. The chain combines TRBV5-4 with TRBJ2-2; D is possibly TRBD1 (7 bases). The CDR3 is made up of 17 amino acids. V lost 4 bases and J lost 4, with 20 bases in between. From germline, CDR1 is SGHNT and CDR2 YYREEE (reference sequence). CDR3 sequence: CASSPQGTTRGTGELFF. DNA of the CDR3: TGTGCCAGCAGCCCACAGGGGACGACGCGGGGCACCGGGGAGCTGTTTTTT. The full variable domain, rest sourced from reference TRBV5-4 and TRBJ2-2, is ETGVTQSPTHLIKTRGQQVTLRCSSQSGHNTVSWYQQALGQGPQFIFQYYREEENGRGNFPPRFSGLQFPNYSSELNVNALELDDSALYLCASSPQGTTRGTGELFFGEGSRLTVL.

This clonotype was recorded many times. This beta chain is a stray sequence in a library constructed for alpha chains; its clone size is not meaningful. The rearrangement links TRBV20-1 to TRBJ2-3; TRBD2 aligns across 7 bases. V was pared by 7 bases and J by 4 bases, with 11 bases of the junction left unmatched. This CDR3 region has 14 residues. Germline V gene data show CDR1 as DFQATT and CDR2 as SNEGSKA (reference sequence). CDR3 coding DNA: TGCAGTGTTGGGAGGGGTAGTTCGGCAGATACGCAGTATTTT. Amino acid sequence: CSVGRGSSADTQYF.

This clonotype is deemed medium-sized. For a library built for alpha chains, this beta chain is a stray read; little rests on its size. This rearrangement joins TRBV28 to TRBJ1-4; 11 bases are shared with TRBD1. This CDR3 contains 14 residues. Germline CDR1 MDHEN, CDR2 SYDVKM. Germline trimming cut 8 bases from V and 4 bases from J; bases unmatched to any gene: 3. As DNA, the CDR3 is TGTGCCAGCGCCGGGACAGGGGGTAATGAAAAACTGTTTTTT. Its translation is CASAGTGGNEKLFF.

Details on this clonotype: Since the library was made to target alpha chains, this beta chain is a stray read and its abundance is not meaningful. J is TRBJ2-6 and V is TRBV27, with unresolved D. There are 14 residues in the CDR3. V shed 7 bases and J shed 0 bases, with 7 bases lying between them. Germline CDR1 and CDR2: MNHEY and SMNVEV (reference sequence). CDR3 nucleotide sequence: TGTGCCAGCACCCGTGGCTCTGGGGCCAACGTCCTGACTTTC. This codes for CASTRGSGANVLTF.

Concerning this clonotype itself: This beta chain slipped into a library made for alpha chains as a stray read, so its size is not meaningful. The chain combines TRBV27 with TRBJ2-2; TRBD2 might be the D (6 bases). This CDR3 has 12 residues. CDR1 is MNHEY and CDR2 is SMNVEV in the germline V gene (reference sequence). V lost 10 bases and J lost 6, with 12 bases in between. This CDR3 is CATYGTAGELFF. CDR3 nucleotides: TGTGCCACCTATGGGACTGCCGGGGAGCTGTTTTTT.

This clonotype was detected many times. Because this beta chain is a stray read in a library intended to capture alpha chains, its abundance should not be given much weight. The J gene is TRBJ2-7, the V gene TRBV28; perhaps TRBD1 as D (6 bases). This CDR3 has 14 amino acids. Trimming took off 6 bases at V and 6 bases at J, with 18 bases between the two ends. Germline loops: CDR1 MDHEN, CDR2 SYDVKM. The CDR3 coding sequence is TGTGCCAGCAGAGAAACAGGGATCCCTGGCGAGCAGTACTTC. Translating it yields CASRETGIPGEQYF.

This clonotype was seen at least ten times. As an off-target read in a library built for alpha chains, this beta chain has a frequency of little significance. The gene calls are TRBV5-4 and TRBJ2-2; 8 nucleotides agree with TRBD2. Germline loops: CDR1 SGHNT, CDR2 YYREEE (reference sequence). This CDR3 has 17 residues. V shed 4 bases, J shed 5 bases, and the junction held 13 bases outside the gene matches. CDR3 in amino acids: CASSASTGTRWTGELFF. The CDR3 DNA sequence: TGTGCCAGCAGCGCCTCAACCGGGACTAGGTGGACCGGGGAGCTGTTTTTT.

Concerning this clonotype: Since the library was made to target alpha chains, this beta chain is a stray read and its abundance is not meaningful. The rearrangement uses TRBV13 and TRBJ2-7, with a possible D match to TRBD2 (5 bases). The V end lost 5 bases, the J end lost 0 bases, and 17 bases lay between the germline ends. Germline values: CDR1 PRHDT, CDR2 FYEKMQ (reference sequence). This CDR3 is built from 16 residues. The CDR3, as DNA: TGTGCCAGCAGCCCACCTCCAACCGGGATCTCCTACGAGCAGTACTTC. This codes for CASSPPPTGISYEQYF. Combining the CDR3 with reference TRBV13 and TRBJ2-7 gives the whole variable domain AAGVIQSPRHLIKEKRETATLKCYPIPRHDTVYWYQQGPGQDPQFLISFYEKMQSDKGSIPDRFSAQQFSDYHSELNMSSLELGDSALYFCASSPPPTGISYEQYFGPGTRLTVT.

This clonotype is judged medium-sized. The library was built for alpha chains, so this beta chain is an off-target read and its size means little. The chain joins TRBV7-3 to TRBJ2-7; 9 bases align to TRBD1. After removal of 0 bases from V and 5 bases from J, the junction contained 8 bases not matched to a gene. The CDR3 sequence is 16 residues long. The V gene's germline CDR1 is SGHTA and CDR2 FQGTGA. In nucleotides, the CDR3 is TGTGCCAGCAGCTTAACCCCCGGGACAGGGTTCCACGAGCAGTACTTC. Translating gives CASSLTPGTGFHEQYF.

Sample share makes this clonotype medium-sized (0.01 to 0.1%). Since it is a stray read in a library aimed at alpha chains, this beta chain has a size that is not meaningful. This rearrangement joins TRBV4-2 to TRBJ1-4; D gene unclear. The germline V gene encodes CDR1 LGHNA and CDR2 YNFKEQ. This CDR3 is built from 14 residues. V lost 7 bases and J 0 bases, leaving 9 bases between the germline ends. The CDR3 region has the DNA TGTGCCAGCACCGGAGGCGCAACTAATGAAAAACTGTTTTTT. Translated: CASTGGATNEKLFF.